This T cell receptor (beta chain) was identified in a study of blood T cells in healthy people across ages. With a J-beta primer mix and a sample-barcoded 5' primer, a second PCR ran about 7 to 11 cycles. TCRdb processed the 5' RACE reads anew with MiXCR; each CDR3 protein has one entry. The table records roughly 1,700,000 distinct CDR3 sequences, under 30% of them present only once. Comment on this clonotype: One end of the junction varies from germline; a read error may be responsible.

The CDR3 has 17 residues. The germline V gene has CDR1 SGHTA and CDR2 FQGNSA. The sample was blood. V usage is TRBV7-2 and J usage is TRBJ1-6; TRBD1 matches at 7 bases. The TCR comes from a woman in her twenties or thirties in good health. The CDR3 bases are TGTGTCAGCAGCCGACCGACAGGGAGCTCCTATAATTCACCCCTCCACTTT. Residues: CVSSRPTGSSYNSPLHF.